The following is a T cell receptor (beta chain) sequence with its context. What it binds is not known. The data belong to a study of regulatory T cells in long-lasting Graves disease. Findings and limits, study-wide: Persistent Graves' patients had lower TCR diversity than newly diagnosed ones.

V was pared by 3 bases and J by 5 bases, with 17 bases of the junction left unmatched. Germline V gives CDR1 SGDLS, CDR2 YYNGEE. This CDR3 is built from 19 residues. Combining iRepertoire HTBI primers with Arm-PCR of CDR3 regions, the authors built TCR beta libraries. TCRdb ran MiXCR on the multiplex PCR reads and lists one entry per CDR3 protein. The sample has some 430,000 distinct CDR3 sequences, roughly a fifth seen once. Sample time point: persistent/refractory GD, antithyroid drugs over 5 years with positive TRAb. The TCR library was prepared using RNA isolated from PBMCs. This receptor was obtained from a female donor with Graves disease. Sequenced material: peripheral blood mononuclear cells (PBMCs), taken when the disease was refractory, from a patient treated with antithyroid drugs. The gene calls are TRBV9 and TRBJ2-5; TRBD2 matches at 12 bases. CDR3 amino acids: CASSATGRLTSGRWETQYF. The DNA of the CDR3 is TGTGCCAGCAGCGCCACAGGGCGTTTGACTAGCGGGAGATGGGAGACCCAGTACTTC.